This record concerns one T cell receptor beta chain sequence. In the authors' workflow: Nucleated cell number was recorded as an estimate derived from reference gene primer amplification. Produced via immunoSEQ multiplex PCR; TCRdb's table is partial and in-frame only. The DNA gave D and trimming, while V, J and clone size come from that table. The sample includes 210,000 or so clones, 84% seen only once; the top ten take roughly 18%. The data are from a study of blood T cell repertoires in COVID-19. Overall study: The United States, Italy and Spain provided the acute and convalescent COVID-19 samples. T cells, B-cell-depleted T cells, or PBMCs supplied cDNA or gDNA.

The CDR3 has 12 amino acids. The V gene lost 1 base and the J gene lost 8 bases, with 5 bases spanning the gap. Germline V lookup: CDR1 SEHNR, CDR2 FQNEAQ (reference sequence). This chain uses TRBV7-9 with TRBJ2-2; D is unresolved. The receptor was derived from a woman older than 75 with active or convalescent COVID-19. Sequenced input: peripheral blood. The CDR3 region is CASSLDGGELFF. As DNA, the CDR3 is TGTGCCAGCAGCTTAGACGGTGGGGAGCTGTTTTTT. The entire variable domain, with the rest obtained from reference TRBV7-9 and TRBJ2-2, is as follows: DTGVSQNPRHKITKRGQNVTFRCDPISEHNRLYWYRQTLGQGPEFLTYFQNEAQLEKSRLLSDRFSAERPKGSFSTLEIQRTEQGDSAMYLCASSLDGGELFFGEGSRLTVL.